This T cell receptor (beta chain) was recovered during a study of OX40 agonist ivuxolimab in advanced cancers. Turning to the overall study: Ivuxolimab was an agonistic, fully human IgG2 monoclonal antibody directed against OX40 (CD134), a costimulatory receptor. Intravenous ivuxolimab was administered to patients every 2 weeks at six dose levels: 0.01, 0.1, 0.3, 1.5, 3 and 10 mg/kg. Of the approximately 50 dose-escalation patients, hepatocellular carcinoma was present in some 19, melanoma in approximately 15, renal cell carcinoma in 9 and head and neck cancer in 9. In the dose-escalation cohort, 75% to 90% of patients were male, and the mean age was approximately 60 years with a range of about 20 to 80. Prior anti-PD-1, anti-PD-L1 or anti-CTLA-4 therapy was permitted, and approximately 40% of dose-escalation patients had received checkpoint inhibitors. Partial responses occurred in three dose-escalation patients: two with cutaneous melanoma and one with hepatocellular carcinoma. The purpose of peripheral TCRbeta sequencing was to test whether ivuxolimab changed TCR sequence diversity and led to clonal T-cell expansion. The paper reports the monotherapy dose-escalation portion (N of about 52 patients) of the phase I ivuxolimab trial.

Patients with autoimmune disease history or receiving systemic immunosuppression were excluded from the trial. In every dose cohort, peripheral blood was drawn for TCR sequencing at baseline, cycle 4 day 1, and cycle 7 day 1. Samples were obtained from an open-label, multicenter, first-in-human phase I dose-escalation trial of ivuxolimab. Adults with locally advanced or metastatic melanoma, renal cell carcinoma, hepatocellular carcinoma or head and neck squamous cell carcinoma were enrolled in the trial. CD4+ and CD8+ T cells were sorted separately from peripheral blood before TCR sequencing. Genomic DNA was extracted from sorted cells for sequencing of the TCRbeta CDR3 region. The immunoSEQ Assay was used to sequence the TCRbeta CDR3 regions. The source is immuneACCESS, and TCRdb retained only in-frame sequences with V and J called. Part of the clones is not carried over; for the studies checked, unresolved V genes explain less than half of this, and the remainder is unexplained. Present in this sample are approximately 44,000 clones, approximately 84% of which were seen just once. The ten biggest clones cover approximately 5.1% of the sample.

In the germline V gene (reference sequence), CDR1 corresponds to SGHNT and CDR2 to YYREEE. Trimming at the junction amounts to 0 bases on V and 7 bases on J, and the germline ends lie 10 bases apart. From the cysteine through the phenylalanine, the CDR3 covers 13 amino acids. Here the CDR3 DNA is all that survives: 39 bases in frame from base 1. Worth noting for this clone: Its antigen target is currently unknown. One base away there is no much larger clone; base qualities are not given.

Overall study results and their limits: After ivuxolimab, more expanded clones were found on average in CD8+ T cells than in CD4+ T cells. At doses of 0.1 to 3.0 mg/kg, clonal expansion of both CD4+ and CD8+ T cells in blood was seen between baseline and week 6. Antigen specificity was not determined for the clonally expanded peripheral T cells. In the 0.1-3.0 mg/kg groups, partial responders were among the patients with the lowest normalized peripheral clonal expansion, particularly in CD8+ T cells. Low levels of normalized T-cell clonal expansion were also seen in some nonresponding patients.

This specimen was CD4+ or CD8+ T cells sorted from blood, taken in a trial of the OX40 agonist ivuxolimab. The TCR comes from an adult with an advanced solid tumor such as melanoma, head and neck, liver or kidney cancer. The rearranged segments are TRBV5-4 and TRBJ1-2; TRBD1 might be the D gene, on 6 matching bases. The sequenced DNA is TGTGCCAGCAGCTTGGAACAGGGAGGTGGCTACACCTTC. It specifies CASSLEQGGGYTF.